The rows below give T cell receptor beta chains drawn from one sample of a study of long-term antiretroviral therapy in people with HIV. The table came from immunoSEQ multiplex PCR; TCRdb's copy has only in-frame clones and leaves some out. The sample lists about 17,000 clones, about 80% occurring once. The sample here was unsorted PBMCs, taken 0.3 years before starting antiretroviral therapy. These receptors were collected from a man aged 50-59 years with HIV. CDR3s include the opening cysteine and the closing phenylalanine or tryptophan. Clone size appears in some rows only: once, few, many, or a class for an expanded clone.

TRBJ1-4 | few | TRBV2 | CAIIPTGDNEKLFF
TRBJ2-7 | NA | TRBV19 | CASSGDGYEQYF
TRBJ1-2 | NA | TRBV9 | CASSPLGGTAGEPNYGYTF
TRBJ1-5 | NA | TRBV4-1 | CASSQTEEGLNSNQPQHF
TRBJ1-4 | NA | TRBV19 | CASSMNWAGVMTDEKLFF
TRBJ2-2 | NA | TRBV9 | CASSFDILAANTGELFF
TRBJ2-3 | NA | TRBV4-1 | CASSHTVAAGTDTQYF
TRBJ2-7 | NA | TRBV7-2 | CASSWASGRGGYEQYF
TRBJ1-3 | NA | TRBV27 | CASSLTGGYSGNTIYF
TRBJ1-2 | NA | TRBV10-3 | CAISGGGGGDYGYTF
TRBJ2-5 | NA | TRBV5-4 | CASSRNTESPYF
TRBJ2-7 | NA | TRBV18 | CASSPRTSEEQYF
TRBJ2-3 | once | TRBV5-5 | CASSLLAYGVDTQYF
TRBJ2-7 | NA | TRBV27 | CASSRGLAESYEQYF
TRBJ2-1 | few | TRBV7-3 | CASSLLERNNEQFF
TRBJ1-2 | once | TRBV11-2 | CASSLEVGNYGYTF
TRBJ1-1 | NA | TRBV30 | CAWSHNRNTEAFF
TRBJ1-2 | NA | TRBV19 | CASSPGRQGSRGYTF
TRBJ2-1 | NA | TRBV27 | CASRTSGGASEQFF
TRBJ2-2 | NA | TRBV6-4 | CASSGTGDTGELFF
TRBJ1-5 | NA | TRBV7-2 | CASSLGAGGNQPQHF
TRBJ2-5 | NA | TRBV7-2 | CASSTMTGQETQYF
TRBJ2-3 | NA | TRBV6-4 | CASSAAGGSTDTQYF
TRBJ1-2 | NA | TRBV28 | CASSRTARSYGYTF